The clone carrying this TCR beta chain was recorded only once. This sample stems from a study of blood T cell repertoires in COVID-19. Some clones are missing from TCRdb's copy, which holds only in-frame ones; the method was immunoSEQ multiplex PCR. The sample consists of approximately 270,000 clones, 91% of them appearing once. Participants came from 20 to 25 US areas, aged roughly 18 to 89 years. Categorization into cohorts depended on clinical history that participants reported. Germline assignment: CDR1 SEHNR and CDR2 FQNEAQ (reference sequence). The length of the CDR3 is 16 residues. The V segment lost 1 base and the J segment 1 base; nucleotides outside the gene matches: 5.

What was sequenced was PBMCs or T cells enriched from blood (not recorded which). The J gene is TRBJ2-5, the V gene TRBV7-9; 8 bases are a match to TRBD2. The clonotype originates from a man between 35 and 55 years old who had been exposed to COVID-19. The chain's CDR3 is CASSLVSGGLQETQYF. CDR3 nucleotide sequence: TGTGCCAGCAGCTTAGTATCGGGAGGGCTCCAAGAGACCCAGTACTTC.